These 2 T cell receptor beta chains were all obtained from the same sample, sequenced in a study of early T cells in non-severe SARS-CoV-2 infection. TCRdb independently ran MiXCR on the 5' RACE reads; one entry per CDR3 protein. Of 95,000 to 120,000 distinct CDR3 sequences listed, over 10% are singletons. The sequenced sample was whole blood. These receptors all stem from an adult who was a healthcare worker with PCR-confirmed SARS-CoV-2 infection or an uninfected control (not recorded which).

This clonotype was observed at least ten times. The V gene is TRBV12-3 or TRBV12-4, the J gene TRBJ2-2, with TRBD2 as a possible D gene (6 bases). The ends were cut back, 7 bases at V and 1 base at J, with 10 bases in the middle. The CDR3 covers 14 residues. The CDR3 DNA reads TGTGCCAGCATCCTGGGGGGGAACACCGGGGAGCTGTTTTTT. It yields the protein CASILGGNTGELFF.

This chain links TRBV29-1 with TRBJ2-1; the match to TRBD2 covers 8 bases. The V and J ends lost 1 base and 9 bases, in that order; junction bases with no gene match: 11. The CDR3 totals 15 residues. The germline gives CDR1 SQVTM, CDR2 ANQGSEA. The CDR3 loop reads CSVEGLAGTSGEQFF. CDR3 DNA: TGCAGCGTTGAAGGGTTAGCGGGGACCTCCGGTGAGCAGTTCTTC.